The present TCR beta chain was sequenced within a study of control samples from healthy donors and cancer patients. Measured with immunoSEQ multiplex PCR; TCRdb has only the in-frame clones, and not every one. The table has just over 150,000 clones, about 94% seen once. This CDR3 is 16 amino acids long. Germline CDR1 and CDR2: LNHDA and SQIVND (reference sequence). Trimming took 0 bases from V and 5 from J; bases not matched to a gene: 6. Sequencing was done on a sample of blood. The receptor was derived from a woman in her 40s in good health. V is TRBV19 and J is TRBJ2-2, with 7 bases aligning to TRBD1. CDR3 protein: CASSIEPTGRTGELFF. In DNA, the CDR3 is TGTGCCAGTAGTATAGAACCGACAGGGAGAACCGGGGAGCTGTTTTTT.